This TCR beta chain was sequenced during a study of blood T cells in healthy people across ages. About the research overall: Capture by template switching was about one barcoded beta molecule per two T cells. General study results and limits: It was the long-lived donors that had more naive CD4+ cells and higher diversity than aged donors. Unknown donor CMV status possibly confounded expanded clonotype changes. Measured against age, TCR beta diversity per million T cells decreased in a roughly linear manner.

CDR3 length: 14 residues. The germline CDR1 and CDR2 sequences are MGHRA and YSYEKL. Sample-barcoded 5' priming and a J-beta primer mix drove a second PCR of about 7 to 11 cycles. One entry per CDR3 protein, called by TCRdb with MiXCR from the 5' RACE reads. The repertoire holds roughly 1,300,000 distinct CDR3 sequences, roughly 64% seen once, with approximately 7% in the top ten. Points on this clonotype: Its antigen is not known.

The chain couples TRBV4-1 to TRBJ2-4, with D perhaps TRBD2 (6 bases). The J call is uncertain, as TRBJ2-7 better fits the DNA end. This sequence was found in a man aged 18 to 35 in good health. The specimen sequenced was blood. In DNA, the CDR3 is TGCGCCAGCAGCCAACGGGAGCTCTCCTACGAGCAGTACTTC. Its translation: CASSQRELSYEQYF.